One sample yielded the 22 T cell receptor beta chains listed below, sequenced in a study of blood T cell repertoires in COVID-19. Assay: immunoSEQ multiplex PCR; the TCRdb copy retains only in-frame clones and omits some. The repertoire consists of approximately 350,000 clones, with over 75% occurring once and the leading ten covering around 1%. The sample comprised PBMCs or T cells enriched from blood (not recorded which). The receptors originated from a man aged 18 to 30 who had recovered from COVID-19.

This clone was counted a few times. J is TRBJ2-7 and V is TRBV4-3; 7 positions agree with TRBD2. Germline lookup yields CDR1 LGHNA and CDR2 YSLEER. V lost 3 bases, J lost 0 bases, and 8 bases stayed unmatched. CDR3 length: 16 residues. CDR3 sequence reads: CASSQASGLSSYEQYF. CDR3 sequence (DNA): TGCGCCAGCAGCCAGGCTAGCGGCCTGAGCTCCTACGAGCAGTACTTC.

The rearrangement uses TRBV19 and TRBJ2-5, with D possibly TRBD2 on 6 matching bases. Looked up from germline, CDR1 is LNHDA and CDR2 is SQIVND (reference sequence). Trimming stripped 0 bases from V and 5 bases from J, with 13 bases between. This CDR3 region has 15 residues. CDR3: CASSIDPRGGETQYF. Written as DNA, the CDR3 is TGTGCCAGTAGTATAGATCCCCGAGGAGGGGAGACCCAGTACTTC.

This clone was observed once. The chain combines TRBV10-3 with TRBJ2-7; D might be TRBD1 (5 bases). Deletions cut 0 bases from V and 3 bases from J, with 15 bases between. The CDR3 is made up of 16 amino acids. Germline values: CDR1 ENHRY, CDR2 SYGVKD. The CDR3 sequence: CAISESARAWGYEQYF. The CDR3, as DNA: TGTGCCATCAGTGAGTCTGCCAGGGCATGGGGCTACGAGCAGTACTTC.

V gene TRBV9 combines with J gene TRBJ1-1; D ambiguous. CDR1 and CDR2 from the germline V gene are SGDLS and YYNGEE. The CDR3 is 15 amino acids. The V end was cut by 0 bases, the J end by 2 bases, with 11 bases between. DNA for the CDR3: TGTGCCAGCAGCGTAGCTTCGTTAGCAAACACTGAAGCTTTCTTT. Its protein product is CASSVASLANTEAFF.

V usage is TRBV3-1 (or the pseudogene TRBV3-2) and J usage is TRBJ2-5; 8 nucleotides match TRBD1. The germline gives CDR1 LGHDT, CDR2 YNNKEL (reference sequence). The CDR3 runs 13 residues. Trimming removed 6 bases from V and 4 bases from J; junction bases left unmatched: 4. The DNA for the CDR3 is TGTGCCAGCAGTGGAACAGGGGGAGAGACCCAGTACTTC. It specifies CASSGTGGETQYF.

V usage is TRBV10-1 and J usage is TRBJ2-3; 10 nucleotides line up with TRBD2. The CDR3 extends over 15 amino acids. V dropped 7 bases and J dropped 7; count of bases not matched to a gene: 11. The V gene's germline CDR1 is WNHNN and CDR2 SYGVQD (reference sequence). CDR3 nucleotides: TGCGCCAGCATTGGAGCGGGAGGGAGGTACTATACGCAGTATTTT. Translation gives CASIGAGGRYYTQYF.

A few counts support this clone. The V call is TRBV30, the J call TRBJ1-2, with D uncertain. Germline values: CDR1 GTSNPN, CDR2 SVGIG (reference sequence). Trimming removed 2 bases at V and 0 bases at J, with 7 bases between. The CDR3 is 13 residues long. The CDR3 spells CAWSSLANYGYTF. In DNA, the CDR3 is TGTGCCTGGAGTAGCCTAGCTAACTATGGCTACACCTTC.

The chain uses TRBV6-5 and TRBJ2-1, with D uncertain. CDR3 length: 15 residues. Germline CDR1 is MNHEY and CDR2 is SVGAGI. V was cut by 6 bases and J by 4 bases, with 16 bases left in between. CDR3 protein: CASSRNNPLYNEQFF. CDR3 coding DNA: TGTGCCAGCAGCCGAAACAACCCGTTATACAATGAGCAGTTCTTC.

This clone was seen only once. The chain couples TRBV7-3 to TRBJ2-3; unclear D gene. CDR3 length equals 14 residues. Between the trimmed V and J ends, which lost 2 bases and 0 bases, there was a span of 6 bases. The germline V gene has CDR1 SGHTA and CDR2 FQGTGA. In DNA form, the CDR3 reads TGTGCCAGCAGCTTAGCAGAAAGCACAGATACGCAGTATTTT. This encodes CASSLAESTDTQYF. Complete variable domain (other parts from reference TRBV7-3 and TRBJ2-3): GAGVSQTPSNKVTEKGKYVELRCDPISGHTALYWYRQSLGQGPEFLIYFQGTGAADDSGLPNDRFFAVRPEGSVSTLKIQRTERGDSAVYLCASSLAESTDTQYFGPGTRLTVL.

Here the CDR3 DNA reads TGTGCCAGCAGCCCTGGGATGAGCGGGAGGGCCCAGGAGACCCAGTACTTC. This encodes CASSPGMSGRAQETQYF. V and J are TRBV11-3 and TRBJ2-5; 10 bases map to TRBD2. J gave up 5 bases and V 5 bases, and 14 bases lay outside the gene matches. The CDR3 consists of 17 residues. CDR1 is SGHNT, CDR2 YENEEA, per germline.

This chain joins TRBV7-3 and TRBJ1-2, with D tentatively TRBD1 (5 bases). CDR1 is SGHTA, CDR2 FQGTGA, per germline. V was trimmed by 5 bases and J by 0 bases, leaving 7 bases between them. The CDR3 runs 13 residues. The chain's CDR3 is CASSTGPNYGYTF. The CDR3 region has the DNA TGTGCCAGCAGCACAGGACCTAACTATGGCTACACCTTC.

The V and J genes are TRBV7-2 and TRBJ1-5; D not resolved. Germline CDR1 SGHTA, CDR2 FQGNSA. This CDR3 has 13 residues. V lost 5 bases to trimming and J lost 2 bases, with 7 bases between them. The CDR3 loop is CASSHGGNQPQHF. The CDR3 DNA reads as TGTGCCAGCAGCCATGGAGGCAATCAGCCCCAGCATTTT. Looking up the rest from reference TRBV7-2 and TRBJ1-5 gives the full variable domain: GAGVSQSPSNKVTEKGKDVELRCDPISGHTALYWYRQSLGQGLEFLIYFQGNSAPDKSGLPSDRFSAERTGGSVSTLTIQRTQQEDSAVYLCASSHGGNQPQHFGDGTRLSIL.

This clone was recorded once. The chain has TRBV9 and TRBJ2-1, with 11 bases identical to TRBD2. The germline V gene encodes CDR1 SGDLS and CDR2 YYNGEE. The CDR3 covers 15 residues. Unmatched junction bases numbered 1, after V lost 4 bases and J lost 1 base. The CDR3 loop reads CASSSSGGSYNEQFF. DNA of the CDR3: TGTGCCAGCAGCTCTAGCGGGGGGTCCTACAATGAGCAGTTCTTC.

This CDR3 reads CSVQQGNAGNTIYF. CDR3 nucleotides: TGCAGCGTTCAACAGGGGAATGCTGGAAACACCATATATTTT. This chain links TRBV29-1 with TRBJ1-3; TRBD1 aligns across 7 bases. This CDR3 has 14 residues. The trim removed 5 bases at V and 2 bases at J, leaving 6 bases unmatched. Per the germline V gene, CDR1 is SQVTM and CDR2 is ANQGSEA.

The chain is built from TRBV11-3 and TRBJ2-1; TRBD2 might be the D (5 bases). The length of the CDR3 is 14 residues. V was trimmed by 4 bases and J by 5 bases, leaving 12 bases between them. The germline V gene has CDR1 SGHNT and CDR2 YENEEA. The CDR3 nucleotides read TGTGCCAGCAGCTCGGAGAGGGATAACAATGAGCAGTTCTTC. This gives the protein CASSSERDNNEQFF.

The chain recombines TRBV4-3 with TRBJ1-3, with a tentative D call TRBD1 (6 bases). The germline gives CDR1 LGHNA, CDR2 YSLEER. The CDR3 is 18 residues long. V lost 0 bases and J lost 2, with 17 bases in between. DNA for the CDR3: TGCGCCAGCAGCCAAGATGGGAGGGGGAGGTTAACTGGAAACACCATATATTTT. Its translation: CASSQDGRGRLTGNTIYF.

V usage is TRBV21-1 and J usage is TRBJ2-1; the table gives TRBD2 as D, unverified against the DNA. TRBV21-1 is listed as a pseudogene. The CDR3 loop spans 13 amino acids. The CDR3 DNA reads TGTGCCAGCGAAAGACTGAAAAACAATGAGCAGTTCTTC. Protein product: CASERLKNNEQFF.

V gene TRBV27 combines with J gene TRBJ2-7, with 9 bases matching TRBD1. With 7 bases clipped from V and 6 bases from J, the junction kept 10 bases outside the gene matches. The CDR3 loop spans 14 amino acids. Germline V gene sequence: CDR1 MNHEY, CDR2 SMNVEV (reference sequence). CDR3 loop: CASTSGTGSGEQYF. DNA for the CDR3: TGTGCCAGCACCTCCGGGACAGGGTCGGGCGAGCAGTACTTC.

This chain connects TRBV6-2 or TRBV6-3 to TRBJ2-2; D ambiguous. The CDR3 consists of 13 residues. Germline V lookup: CDR1 MNHEY, CDR2 SVGEGT. Trimming removed 4 bases at V and 5 bases at J, with 8 bases between. The CDR3 protein is CASSSTRTGELFF. The CDR3 region has the DNA TGTGCCAGCAGTTCCACTCGTACCGGGGAGCTGTTTTTT.

The chain has TRBV10-3 and TRBJ2-3; D is possibly TRBD1 (6 bases). The CDR3 length is 19 residues. The V end lost 6 bases, the J end lost 2 bases, and 27 bases lay between the germline ends. Germline V gene lookup returns CDR1 ENHRY and CDR2 SYGVKD. The CDR3 DNA sequence: TGTGCCATCAGGGGGGCCCCGGGAATTCACCGTGCTGACACAGATACGCAGTATTTT. This gives the protein CAIRGAPGIHRADTDTQYF.

In DNA form, the CDR3 reads TGCAGCGTCCACAGGGGGCGTAGCACTGAAGCTTTCTTT. Amino acids: CSVHRGRSTEAFF. The rearrangement uses TRBV29-1 and TRBJ1-1; TRBD1 matches at 9 bases. Germline CDR1 reads SQVTM; CDR2 reads ANQGSEA. This CDR3 has 13 amino acids. Unmatched junction bases numbered 6, after V lost 6 bases and J lost 4 bases. Using reference TRBV29-1 and TRBJ1-1 for the parts outside the CDR3, the full variable domain is SAVISQKPSRDICQRGTSLTIQCQVDSQVTMMFWYRQQPGQSLTLIATANQGSEATYESGFVIDKFPISRPNLTFSTLTVSNMSPEDSSIYLCSVHRGRSTEAFFGQGTRLTVV.

The V and J genes are TRBV28 and TRBJ2-7; 10 positions match TRBD1. Germline CDR1 MDHEN, CDR2 SYDVKM. The CDR3 is 15 residues long. Losses at the gene ends were 5 bases for V and 3 bases for J; bases not matched to a gene: 7. CDR3 bases: TGTGCCAGCAGTCTGACAGGGGGCGCGGGCTACGAGCAGTACTTC. Translating gives CASSLTGGAGYEQYF.